The 22 T cell receptor beta chains listed next were all sequenced from one sample in a study of blood T cell repertoires in COVID-19. Assay: immunoSEQ multiplex PCR; the TCRdb copy retains only in-frame clones and omits some. Among about 430,000 clones listed, 85% to 90% were seen once. Material: PBMCs or T cells enriched from blood (not recorded which). The receptor source for this set is a woman in her twenties or thirties with acute COVID-19.

V usage is TRBV7-3 and J usage is TRBJ2-3; TRBD1 matches at 10 bases. V was clipped by 3 bases and J by 9 bases; unmatched bases: 3. This CDR3 comprises 13 residues. Germline CDR1 and CDR2: SGHTA and FQGTGA. The CDR3 loop reads CASSFRQGATQYF. Written as DNA, the CDR3 is TGTGCCAGCAGCTTCAGACAGGGGGCGACGCAGTATTTT.

The chain carries TRBV5-1 and TRBJ2-5; D is undetermined. The CDR3 covers 14 residues. The germline V and J ends were trimmed by 2 bases and 7 bases, with 15 bases remaining between them. Germline-derived CDR1 and CDR2 are SGHRS and YFSETQ. CDR3 in amino acids: CASSFNEVTLTQYF. The CDR3 DNA follows: TGCGCCAGCAGCTTCAATGAGGTAACCCTGACCCAGTACTTC.

This chain connects TRBV7-9 to TRBJ1-6; weak D call: TRBD1 (5 bases). The CDR3 totals 13 residues. Germline lookup yields CDR1 SEHNR and CDR2 FQNEAQ (reference sequence). Deletions cut 5 bases from V and 10 bases from J, with 12 bases between. The DNA for the CDR3 is TGTGCCAGCAGCCCCTCAGGGAACTCACCCCTCCACTTT. Amino acid sequence: CASSPSGNSPLHF.

This clone was seen a few times. V is TRBV6-2 or TRBV6-3 and J is TRBJ2-7; no clear D. Trimming took 0 bases from V and 9 from J, leaving 9 bases between them. Germline V gene lookup returns CDR1 MNHEY and CDR2 SVGEGT. The CDR3 contains 12 residues. DNA for the CDR3: TGTGCCAGCAGTTACTCGGCCTCTGGGCAGTACTTC. Translating it yields CASSYSASGQYF.

V is TRBV12-5 and J is TRBJ1-1; D remains ambiguous. This CDR3 is 13 amino acids long. CDR1 is LGHNT and CDR2 is FRNRAP in the germline V gene. Trimming removed 0 bases at V and 11 bases at J, with 13 bases between. The CDR3 sequence: CASGLVSGLDAFF. The CDR3 nucleotides are TGTGCTAGTGGTTTGGTTAGCGGCTTGGATGCTTTCTTT.

This clone was counted between two and nine times. Other nucleotide sequences in the sample specify the same CDR3. The chain uses TRBV2 and TRBJ2-5, with TRBD1 as a possible D gene (6 bases). The CDR3 has 13 amino acids. The V and J ends lost 6 bases and 2 bases respectively, with 10 bases between them. Germline V gene lookup returns CDR1 SNHLY and CDR2 FYNNEI. The CDR3 reads CASRRTEQETQYF. The CDR3 DNA reads as TGTGCCAGCAGACGGACAGAACAAGAGACCCAGTACTTC.

The chain recombines TRBV4-2 with TRBJ2-5; 9 bases agree with TRBD1. Germline V gene sequence: CDR1 LGHNA, CDR2 YNFKEQ. Trimming cost V 4 bases and J 2 bases; bases outside gene matches: 2. The CDR3 has 14 amino acids. This CDR3 is CASSPGTGQETQYF. DNA for the CDR3: TGTGCCAGCAGCCCCGGGACAGGGCAAGAGACCCAGTACTTC.

The V and J genes are TRBV5-1 and TRBJ1-6; D is possibly TRBD1 (5 bases). Trimming took 5 bases from V and 6 from J, leaving 9 bases between them. This CDR3 region has 13 residues. Germline V gene data show CDR1 as SGHRS and CDR2 as YFSETQ. CDR3 coding DNA: TGCGCCAGCAGGGGAGGGGTTAATTCACCCCTCCACTTT. This encodes CASRGGVNSPLHF.

The chain carries TRBV4-1 and TRBJ1-6; TRBD1 matches 7 bases. Germline trimming cut 0 bases from V and 7 bases from J; bases unmatched to any gene: 18. The CDR3 totals 20 residues. Germline V lookup: CDR1 MGHRA, CDR2 YSYEKL. The chain's CDR3 is CASSQEEGTDLQGKNSPLHF. In DNA form, the CDR3 reads TGCGCCAGCAGCCAAGAAGAAGGGACCGACTTACAGGGGAAAAATTCACCCCTCCACTTT.

The chain carries TRBV6-2 or TRBV6-3 and TRBJ2-1; 9 bases line up with TRBD1. The CDR3 covers 19 residues. Germline V gene lookup returns CDR1 MNHEY and CDR2 SVGEGT. The V gene end was trimmed by 6 bases and the J gene end by 0 bases; junction bases not matched to a gene: 15. DNA for the CDR3: TGTGCCAGCAGCTCCCCCCCGGGACAGGGTAAGGGCTCCTACAATGAGCAGTTCTTC. This sequence encodes CASSSPPGQGKGSYNEQFF.

This sequence joins TRBV3-1 (or the pseudogene TRBV3-2) and TRBJ2-3; D is possibly TRBD2 (6 bases). CDR1 LGHDT and CDR2 YNNKEL come from the germline V gene (reference sequence). V was trimmed by 5 bases and J by 0 bases, leaving 9 bases between them. This CDR3 comprises 14 residues. The CDR3 coding sequence is TGTGCCAGCAGCTTAGCGGTCAGCACAGATACGCAGTATTTT. Its translation: CASSLAVSTDTQYF.

The V call is TRBV7-2, the J call TRBJ1-1; D is perhaps TRBD1 (6 bases). CDR1 and CDR2 from the germline V gene are SGHTA and FQGNSA. This CDR3 has 15 residues. V lost 5 bases and J lost 7, with 20 bases in between. CDR3 sequence: CASSQPGERAFEAFF. The CDR3 bases are TGTGCCAGCAGCCAGCCAGGGGAAAGGGCTTTTGAAGCTTTCTTT.

The rearrangement uses TRBV12-3 or TRBV12-4 and TRBJ1-5, with no clear D. Trimming removed 6 bases at V and 11 bases at J, with 17 bases between. This CDR3 contains 13 residues. The CDR3 nucleotides read TGTGCCAGCAGCCTAGCCCGGGAAGGAGCCCAGCATTTT. This encodes CASSLAREGAQHF.

V gene TRBV7-2 combines with J gene TRBJ1-1, with 9 bases aligning to TRBD1. V lost 2 bases, J lost 5 bases, and 12 bases stayed unmatched. The V gene's germline CDR1 is SGHTA and CDR2 FQGNSA. This CDR3 is 17 amino acids long. The CDR3 coding sequence is TGTGCCAGCAGCTTAAAAACAGGGGGCGCAACGGCAACTGAAGCTTTCTTT. This gives the protein CASSLKTGGATATEAFF.

This sequence joins TRBV3-1 (or the pseudogene TRBV3-2) and TRBJ2-1, with TRBD2 identical over 11 bases. CDR3 length: 16 amino acids. Germline assignment: CDR1 LGHDT and CDR2 YNNKEL (reference sequence). The ends lost 4 bases at V and 5 bases at J; junction bases unmatched: 7. The CDR3 loop is CASSLRTSGRDNEQFF. The CDR3 DNA follows: TGTGCCAGCAGCCTACGTACTAGCGGGAGAGACAATGAGCAGTTCTTC.

The rearrangement joins TRBV19 to TRBJ1-1; D gene ambiguous. This CDR3 contains 14 residues. Trimming took off 3 bases at V and 0 bases at J, with 8 bases between the two ends. CDR1 is LNHDA and CDR2 is SQIVND in the germline V gene (reference sequence). The CDR3 spells CASSIPTLNTEAFF. CDR3 sequence (DNA): TGTGCCAGTAGTATCCCCACATTGAACACTGAAGCTTTCTTT.

This clone was counted between two and nine times. The rearrangement uses TRBV9 and TRBJ2-1; D is unresolved. Trimming pared 3 bases from V and 9 bases from J, leaving 16 bases between. The CDR3 runs to 14 residues. Germline assignment: CDR1 SGDLS and CDR2 YYNGEE. The CDR3 protein is CASSAPDATGEQFF. DNA of the CDR3: TGTGCCAGCAGCGCCCCAGACGCAACGGGTGAGCAGTTCTTC.

This chain uses TRBV7-6 with TRBJ2-1; 12 bases line up with TRBD2. From germline, CDR1 is SGHVS and CDR2 FNYEAQ. V gave up 0 bases and J gave up 9 bases; unmatched junction bases: 12. The CDR3 contains 18 residues. CDR3 sequence reads: CASSLAGLASGGVGEQFF. CDR3 DNA sequence: TGTGCCAGCAGCTTAGCGGGACTAGCTAGCGGGGGGGTTGGTGAGCAGTTCTTC.

In regard to this clone: Additional DNA sequences in this sample encode the identical CDR3. This chain joins TRBV3-1 (or the pseudogene TRBV3-2) and TRBJ1-1; the D is unclear. There are 12 residues in the CDR3. Germline V gene sequence: CDR1 LGHDT, CDR2 YNNKEL (reference sequence). The V gene lost 4 bases and the J gene lost 3 bases, with 6 bases spanning the gap. The CDR3 protein is CASSRHYTEAFF. The CDR3 nucleotides are TGTGCCAGCAGCCGACATTACACTGAAGCTTTCTTT.

The chain has TRBV19 and TRBJ2-7; 9 nucleotides match TRBD1. The germline gives CDR1 LNHDA, CDR2 SQIVND (reference sequence). The CDR3 spans 11 residues. With V trimmed by 9 bases and J by 7 bases, 4 bases remained unmatched. The CDR3 loop is CASGTGREQYF. The CDR3 DNA reads TGTGCCAGCGGGACAGGGAGGGAGCAGTACTTC. The variable domain in full, completed from reference TRBV19 and TRBJ2-7, reads DGGITQSPKYLFRKEGQNVTLSCEQNLNHDAMYWYRQDPGQGLRLIYYSQIVNDFQKGDIAEGYSVSREKKESFPLTVTSAQKNPTAFYLCASGTGREQYFGPGTRLTVT.

The chain uses TRBV24-1 and TRBJ2-2; possibly TRBD2 for D (5 bases). V was clipped by 1 base and J by 4 bases, with 6 bases between them. Germline V CDR1 and CDR2: KGHDR, SFDVKD. This CDR3 comprises 14 residues. The CDR3 bases are TGTGCCACCAGTGATTTAGGGAGCACCGGGGAGCTGTTTTTT. Translated, it gives CATSDLGSTGELFF.

This sequence joins TRBV11-2 and TRBJ2-2; 8 bases are a match to TRBD1. J was trimmed by 6 bases and V by 1 base; bases with no gene match: 10. This CDR3 has 17 amino acids. CDR1 is SGHAT, CDR2 FQNNGV, per germline. CDR3 amino acids: CASSLGETGVKAGELFF. The CDR3 DNA reads TGTGCCAGCAGCTTAGGCGAGACAGGGGTTAAGGCCGGGGAGCTGTTTTTT.